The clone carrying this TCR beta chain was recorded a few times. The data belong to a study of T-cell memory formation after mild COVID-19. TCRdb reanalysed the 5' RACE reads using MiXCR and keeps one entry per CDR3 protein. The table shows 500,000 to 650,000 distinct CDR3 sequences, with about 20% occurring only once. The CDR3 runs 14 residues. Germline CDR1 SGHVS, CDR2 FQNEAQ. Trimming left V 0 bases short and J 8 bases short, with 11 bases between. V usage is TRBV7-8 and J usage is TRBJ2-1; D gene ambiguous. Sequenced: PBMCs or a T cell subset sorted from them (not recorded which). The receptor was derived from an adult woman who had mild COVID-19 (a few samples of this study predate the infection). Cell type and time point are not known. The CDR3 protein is CASSLAGSSDEQFF. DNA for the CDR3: TGTGCCAGCAGCTTAGCTGGTAGCTCGGATGAGCAGTTCTTC.